This T cell receptor (beta chain) was retrieved from a study of graft-versus-host responses after intestinal transplantation (dated by TCRdb to the early 2020s). In terms of the full investigation: The transplants that recipients got were multivisceral, liver-intestinal, or isolated intestinal. Instead of going to the commercial service, samples from a few later patients were sequenced in-house on an Illumina MiSeq and processed with MiXCR. A peak of at least 4% donor T cells among recipient peripheral blood mononuclear cells was the definition used for donor T cell macrochimerism. All recipients received anti-thymocyte globulin induction followed by maintenance tacrolimus and steroids for roughly 3 years. After intestinal transplantation, graft-versus-host and host-versus-graft alloreactive T cell clones in the graft, circulation and bone marrow were tracked using bulk TCR-beta CDR3 sequencing. Alloreactive clones were identified by sequencing pre-transplant mixed lymphocyte reaction products and comparing them with unstimulated pre-transplant donor and recipient T cells. The cohort enrolled 20 to 25 intestinal transplant recipients including one retransplant, and a few patients lacking pretransplant specimens were excluded. Results and caveats for the whole study, not just this receptor: The relatively low number and heterogeneity of intestinal transplant patients limited the conclusions. Early after transplant, peak levels of circulating GvH clones were associated with declines in HvG clones. In the allografts of patients with donor T cell macrochimerism, GvH to HvG T cell clonal ratios were high. GvH clones turned up in recipient bone marrow, with some appearing earlier in ileal mucosa or blood, a pattern consistent with an intestinal mucosal origin.

CDR3 length: 15 amino acids, cysteine to phenylalanine. Only CDR3 DNA remains: 45 bases, in frame from the first base. The junction shows trimming of 7 bases on V and 4 bases on J, and the gene matches do not reach 7 bases of it. The germline V gene provides CDR1 MNHEY and CDR2 SVGAGI. To prepare the library, the immunoSEQ multiplex PCR assay was applied. For most patients, genomic DNA was isolated with the Qiagen DNeasy Blood and Tissue Kit and sent frozen to Adaptive Biotechnologies for TCR sequencing. For most patients, genomic DNA was subjected to high-throughput TCR-beta CDR3 sequencing by Adaptive Biotechnologies. The study's own analysis went as follows. Adaptive's ImmunoSEQ software was the source of the TCR sequencing data for 15 to 20 patients, while a few other patients were processed with MiXCR and VDJtools. CD4 versus CD8 sorting errors were corrected by removing sequences found in both subsets at a frequency ratio below 5:1. CDR3 nucleotide sequences shared between donor and recipient were removed because their origin could not be assigned. Alloreactive clones required at least 2-fold expansion over unstimulated cells and minimum CFSE-low frequency of 0.002% (template counts) or 0.001% (read counts). Clones were considered mappable if detected in sequenced pre-transplant spleen, lymph node, or MLR CFSE-low populations of the donor or recipient. Cumulative frequency of alloreactive clones was calculated as a percentage of all sequences weighted by copy number. Entries here come from immuneACCESS through TCRdb and include only in-frame sequences with V and J called. Some clones fail to appear in such tables; in the studies checked, an unresolved V gene covers under half of the shortfall, and the cause of the remainder is unknown. That table furnishes V, J and clone size, whereas the DNA furnished D and trimming. This sample comprises nearly 90,000 clones, 75% to 90% of them detected only once. 17% of the sample is held by the ten biggest clonotypes.

Worth noting for this clone: What antigen it recognizes has not been identified. No base quality values were provided; no much bigger clone lies one nucleotide off.

The time point label, read with the paper, signifies: cells obtained before transplantation from donor or recipient. CD3+CD4+ and CD3+CD8+ populations were FACS-sorted from unstimulated pre-transplant donor and recipient cells taken from spleen or lymph nodes. The specimen comprised unstimulated CD8+ T cells sorted from spleen or lymph node cells, sampled before intestinal transplant. The receptor was derived from a human donor who received an intestinal transplant. The rearranged chain carries TRBV6-5 and TRBJ2-5, with TRBD2 identical over 12 junction bases. The CDR3 reads CASIASGGALETQYF. The DNA is TGTGCCAGCATCGCTAGCGGGGGGGCGCTAGAGACCCAGTACTTC.